This TCR beta chain derives from a study of T cells in Graves' hyperthyroidism and ophthalmopathy. Study-wide results and limits: The majority of expanded thyroid clonotypes above 0.001 also appeared in blood. The model forecast ophthalmopathy, anticipating it by a median approximately 7 months before onset. Ophthalmopathy could be told apart from stable hyperthyroidism with a 13 V-J model.

The V gene end was trimmed by 7 bases and the J gene end by 7 bases; junction bases not matched to a gene: 14. This CDR3 region has 15 residues. Germline V gene data show CDR1 as MNHNS and CDR2 as SASEGT. This clonotype was counted only a few times. Its cognate antigen is unknown. Amplified TCR beta CDR3 regions derived from RNA transcripts. First-round RT-PCR with HTBI primers amplified the TCR CDR3 region. TCRdb re-analysed the multiplex PCR reads in MiXCR, keeping a single row per CDR3 protein. The table includes about 570,000 distinct CDR3 sequences, 40% to 55% detected once. Uncontrolled infection, other autoimmune disease, pregnancy or lactation barred patients from enrollment.

The chain combines TRBV6-1 with TRBJ2-7; 9 nucleotides agree with TRBD1. The TCR comes from an adult woman with Graves' disease, either hyperthyroidism or ophthalmopathy (not recorded which). The specimen was peripheral blood or thyroid tissue (not recorded which). CDR3 coding DNA: TGTGCCAGCACCGCCCTGGGACAGGGCTTCGTGGAGCAGTACTTC. This gives the protein CASTALGQGFVEQYF.